These 27 T cell receptor beta chains were all obtained from the same sample, sequenced in a study of regulatory T cells in long-lasting Graves disease. Arm-PCR with iRepertoire HTBI primers amplified the CDR3 regions for these TCR beta libraries. In TCRdb, the multiplex PCR reads were re-called with MiXCR into one record per CDR3 protein. The sample has fewer than 650,000 distinct CDR3 sequences, roughly 15% seen once. Time point described: newly diagnosed GD, antithyroid drugs for less than 3 months. PBMC-extracted RNA yielded the TCR library. In addition, the sample was reused for a study of T cells in Graves' hyperthyroidism and ophthalmopathy.

The source material was peripheral blood mononuclear cells (PBMCs), sampled at new diagnosis, from a patient treated with antithyroid drugs. These receptors originate from a woman aged 25 to 39 with Graves disease.

There are a few counts of this clonotype. This chain connects TRBV3-1 to TRBJ1-5; the D is unclear. Germline CDR1 reads LGHDT; CDR2 reads YNNKEL (reference sequence). CDR3 length: 14 amino acids. V shed 5 bases and J shed 1 base, with 9 bases lying between them. CDR3 in DNA: TGTGCCAGCAGCTCCGGGGTCAGCAATCAGCCCCAGCATTTT. This sequence encodes CASSSGVSNQPQHF. Combining the CDR3 with reference TRBV3-1 and TRBJ1-5 gives the whole variable domain DTAVSQTPKYLVTQMGNDKSIKCEQNLGHDTMYWYKQDSKKFLKIMFSYNNKELIINETVPNRFSPKSPDKAHLNLHINSLELGDSAVYFCASSSGVSNQPQHFGDGTRLSIL.

This clonotype was detected only a few times. This chain uses TRBV5-1 with TRBJ1-2; D gene uncertain. Germline values: CDR1 SGHRS, CDR2 YFSETQ. The CDR3 contains 13 residues. V dropped 2 bases and J dropped 4 bases, with 9 bases sitting between them. CDR3 bases: TGCGCCAGCAGCTTAGTAGTCTCCTATGGCTACACCTTC. Translating it yields CASSLVVSYGYTF.

This clonotype occurred a few times. The V and J genes are TRBV3-1 and TRBJ2-5, with 9 bases identical to TRBD1. The junction had 16 bases not matched to a gene; V was cut back by 6 bases and J by 2 bases. Germline CDR1 reads LGHDT; CDR2 reads YNNKEL (reference sequence). This CDR3 has 18 amino acids. The CDR3 coding sequence is TGTGCCAGCAGGCCGCCATTGGGGACAGGGCGGGGACAAGAGACCCAGTACTTC. Its protein is CASRPPLGTGRGQETQYF.

V is TRBV19 and J is TRBJ2-7; 8 bases align to TRBD2. CDR3 length equals 16 residues. The V segment lost 5 bases and the J segment 2 bases; nucleotides outside the gene matches: 11. Germline V gene data show CDR1 as LNHDA and CDR2 as SQIVND (reference sequence). The CDR3 coding sequence is TGTGCCAGTAGTGGACCCGGGACTAGTGGGACCTACGAGCAGTACTTC. It specifies CASSGPGTSGTYEQYF.

Many counts were recorded for this clonotype. The chain recombines TRBV28 with TRBJ1-5; no reliable D call. This CDR3 comprises 15 residues. The V gene's germline CDR1 is MDHEN and CDR2 SYDVKM. V was cut by 5 bases and J by 3 bases, with 14 bases left in between. The CDR3 sequence is CASSPALGINQPQHF. The CDR3 region has the DNA TGTGCCAGCAGTCCGGCCTTGGGAATCAATCAGCCCCAGCATTTT.

This clonotype was observed a handful of times. V usage is TRBV3-1 and J usage is TRBJ2-7; D might be TRBD1 (6 bases). The CDR3 extends over 14 amino acids. CDR1 is LGHDT and CDR2 is YNNKEL in the germline V gene (reference sequence). V was cut by 0 bases and J by 6 bases, with 12 bases left in between. CDR3 loop: CASSQDPGQREQYF. DNA for the CDR3: TGTGCCAGCAGCCAAGATCCAGGACAGCGCGAGCAGTACTTC.

A note on this clonotype: At one end the junction does not follow the germline gene, possibly because of a read error. The V and J genes are TRBV5-4 and TRBJ1-1, with 9 nucleotides matching TRBD1. The germline V gene has CDR1 SGHNT and CDR2 YYREEE (reference sequence). The CDR3 has 14 residues. The CDR3 spells CASSLRQGVTETFF. CDR3 in DNA: TGTGCCAGCAGCTTAAGACAGGGGGTCACTGAAACTTTCTTT.

Comments on this clonotype: A read error likely explains this, since a far larger clone differs by one base. The genes are TRBV6-2 or TRBV6-3 and TRBJ1-1; D gene ambiguous. The germline gives CDR1 MNHEY, CDR2 SVGEGT. Trimming removed 2 bases from V and 4 bases from J, with 14 bases in between. CDR3 size: 15 residues. The CDR3 DNA reads as TGTGCCAGCAGTTACCCTAGGACCCCCTTCACTGAAGCTTTCTTT. Protein product: CASSYPRTPFTEAFF.

DNA for the CDR3: TGCGCCAGCAGCTTGGGGACAGCTCAATACAATGAGCAGTTCTTC. The encoded protein is CASSLGTAQYNEQFF. The chain joins TRBV5-1 to TRBJ2-1; D is possibly TRBD1 (6 bases). Germline V gives CDR1 SGHRS, CDR2 YFSETQ. Between the trimmed V and J ends, which lost 0 bases and 4 bases, there was a span of 11 bases. This CDR3 spans 15 amino acids.

The chain carries TRBV4-1 and TRBJ2-7; D call uncertain. This CDR3 contains 14 residues. The germline V gene encodes CDR1 MGHRA and CDR2 YSYEKL. V was pared by 3 bases and J by 2 bases, with 11 bases between. The CDR3 nucleotides read TGCGCCAGCAGCCACCGAAGTTTTACCTACGAGCAGTACTTC. This codes for CASSHRSFTYEQYF.

This clonotype has just a few counts. This chain joins TRBV27 and TRBJ2-7, with TRBD1 identical over 10 bases. V lost 8 bases to trimming and J lost 2 bases; unmatched junction nucleotides: 3. Germline V gives CDR1 MNHEY, CDR2 SMNVEV (reference sequence). The length of the CDR3 is 13 residues. The CDR3 region is CASGDRGPYEQYF. CDR3 in DNA: TGTGCCAGCGGAGACAGGGGGCCCTACGAGCAGTACTTC.

This sequence joins TRBV6-1 and TRBJ2-5, with D possibly being TRBD2 (6 bases). The CDR3 totals 16 residues. Germline-derived CDR1 and CDR2 are MNHNS and SASEGT. Trimming stripped 1 base from V and 5 bases from J, with 17 bases between. CDR3 protein: CASSEGAGPKHETQYF. The CDR3 nucleotides are TGTGCCAGCAGTGAAGGAGCGGGCCCAAAGCATGAGACCCAGTACTTC.

The chain combines TRBV28 with TRBJ2-3, with D unclear. V was cut by 6 bases and J by 2 bases, with 18 bases left in between. From germline, CDR1 is MDHEN and CDR2 SYDVKM. This CDR3 region has 16 residues. The CDR3 loop reads CASSLAIGYYTDTQYF. The CDR3 nucleotides are TGTGCCAGCAGCTTGGCCATCGGGTACTACACAGATACGCAGTATTTT. The complete variable domain, with remaining parts taken from reference TRBV28 and TRBJ2-3, reads DVKVTQSSRYLVKRTGEKVFLECVQDMDHENMFWYRQDPGLGLRLIYFSYDVKMKEKGDIPEGYSVSREKKERFSLILESASTNQTSMYLCASSLAIGYYTDTQYFGPGTRLTVL.

There are many counts of this clonotype. The V and J genes are TRBV20-1 and TRBJ2-1; 14 nucleotides agree with TRBD2. V shed 3 bases and J 7 bases; nucleotides not matched to a gene: 5. CDR3 length: 15 residues. Per the germline V gene, CDR1 is DFQATT and CDR2 is SNEGSKA (reference sequence). CDR3 loop: CSASGTSGSGNEQFF. Here the CDR3 DNA reads TGCAGTGCTAGTGGGACTAGCGGGAGTGGTAATGAGCAGTTCTTC.

The chain couples TRBV29-1 to TRBJ2-3; 9 bases line up with TRBD1. The germline V gene encodes CDR1 SQVTM and CDR2 ANQGSEA. V lost 7 bases, J lost 4 bases, and 15 bases stayed unmatched. This CDR3 has 16 amino acids. The CDR3 protein is CSAVDIGTGKADTQYF. The CDR3 DNA sequence: TGCAGCGCGGTTGATATTGGGACAGGGAAAGCAGATACGCAGTATTTT.

Only a few counts were recorded for this clonotype. The V and J genes are TRBV20-1 and TRBJ2-7, with D unclear. The V end lost 0 bases, the J end lost 10 bases, and 13 bases lay between the germline ends. The CDR3 spans 12 residues. CDR1 is DFQATT and CDR2 is SNEGSKA in the germline V gene (reference sequence). This chain's CDR3 is CSARDPWAQQYF. The DNA of the CDR3 is TGCAGTGCTAGAGATCCCTGGGCTCAACAGTACTTC.

This clonotype was recorded a few times. The gene calls are TRBV18 and TRBJ2-1, with D uncertain. Trimming removed 4 bases at V and 2 bases at J, with 9 bases between. The CDR3 contains 14 residues. Looked up from germline, CDR1 is KGHSH and CDR2 is LQKENI. CDR3 protein: CASSLVAAYNEQFF. The CDR3 bases are TGTGCCAGCTCACTCGTCGCGGCCTACAATGAGCAGTTCTTC.

This chain connects TRBV3-1 to TRBJ1-2; D unclear. Trimming left V 3 bases short and J 2 bases short, with 4 bases between. Germline CDR1 is LGHDT and CDR2 is YNNKEL (reference sequence). The CDR3 spans 12 residues. CDR3 nucleotide sequence: TGTGCCAGCAGCCAGACAAACTATGGCTACACCTTC. Its translation is CASSQTNYGYTF.

This clonotype was found many times. The rearrangement links TRBV7-8 to TRBJ2-5; 8 positions agree with TRBD2. Trimming removed 5 bases from V and 4 bases from J; junction bases left unmatched: 12. The CDR3 contains 16 residues. CDR1 and CDR2 (germline): SGHVS, FQNEAQ. CDR3 nucleotide sequence: TGTGCCAGCAGCCCACCCCCCAGCGGGAGAGGAGAGACCCAGTACTTC. Its translation is CASSPPPSGRGETQYF. Variable domain in full (rest from reference TRBV7-8 and TRBJ2-5): GAGVSQSPRYKVAKRGQDVALRCDPISGHVSLFWYQQALGQGPEFLTYFQNEAQLDKSGLPSDRFFAERPEGSVSTLKIQRTQQEDSAVYLCASSPPPSGRGETQYFGPGTRLLVL.

This clonotype was detected a few times. The CDR3 does not close with the conserved phenylalanine or tryptophan, likely indicating a read error. This chain uses TRBV19 with TRBJ2-7, with D unresolved. Germline loops: CDR1 LNHDA, CDR2 SQIVND (reference sequence). This CDR3 spans 14 amino acids. The V end lost 6 bases, the J end lost 1 base, and 13 bases lay between the germline ends. CDR3 nucleotides: TGTGCCAGTAGGACCCGGACCGGATCCTACGAGCAGTACTCC. Protein product: CASRTRTGSYEQYS.

This clonotype has a handful of counts. This chain connects TRBV7-8 to TRBJ2-1, with no clear D. V was cut by 2 bases and J by 14 bases, with 16 bases left in between. CDR1 SGHVS and CDR2 FQNEAQ come from the germline V gene. The CDR3 totals 13 residues. CDR3 residues: CASSLPARSSKFF. CDR3 in DNA: TGTGCCAGCAGCTTACCGGCGAGGTCCAGCAAGTTCTTC.

The table lists this clonotype with many counts. The rearrangement links TRBV7-9 to TRBJ2-5; D not certain. CDR3 length: 11 residues. In germline, CDR1 is SEHNR, CDR2 FQNEAQ (reference sequence). Trimming left V 5 bases short and J 5 bases short, with 6 bases between. In nucleotides, the CDR3 is TGTGCCAGCAGCCACGGGGAGACCCAGTACTTC. Translation: CASSHGETQYF.

The CDR3 loop reads CASSQDLASGKYNEQFF. CDR3 in DNA: TGTGCCAGCAGCCAAGATCTGGCTAGCGGGAAATACAATGAGCAGTTCTTC. The chain carries TRBV3-1 and TRBJ2-1; 9 bases are a match to TRBD2. The V segment lost 0 bases and the J segment 4 bases; nucleotides outside the gene matches: 7. Germline V gene lookup returns CDR1 LGHDT and CDR2 YNNKEL (reference sequence). The CDR3 has 17 residues.

Many counts were recorded for this clonotype. This chain links TRBV7-9 with TRBJ1-1; a possible D gene is TRBD1 (5 bases). The CDR3 is 13 residues long. Germline V gene sequence: CDR1 SEHNR, CDR2 FQNEAQ (reference sequence). V was clipped by 6 bases and J by 7 bases, with 15 bases between them. CDR3 protein: CASSPTADNEAFF. The DNA of the CDR3 is TGTGCCAGCAGTCCAACTGCGGACAATGAAGCTTTCTTT.

This clonotype was observed at least ten times. This sequence joins TRBV5-1 and TRBJ2-5; perhaps TRBD2 as D (6 bases). The CDR3 runs to 16 residues. Germline V CDR1 and CDR2: SGHRS, YFSETQ. The V and J ends lost 2 bases and 3 bases respectively, with 17 bases between them. The CDR3, as DNA: TGCGCCAGCAGCTTCCTTGACGGGACTTCCAAAGAGACCCAGTACTTC. This translates into CASSFLDGTSKETQYF.

J is TRBJ1-2 and V is TRBV7-2; 9 nucleotides agree with TRBD1. Germline values: CDR1 SGHTA, CDR2 FQGNSA. The CDR3 spans 18 residues. V gave up 1 base and J gave up 4 bases; unmatched junction bases: 13. The chain's CDR3 is CASSLGLQGQGVPYGYTF. CDR3 nucleotide sequence: TGTGCCAGCAGCTTAGGACTTCAGGGACAGGGCGTTCCCTATGGCTACACCTTC.

The V gene is TRBV5-1, the J gene TRBJ2-3, with 9 bases that match TRBD2. Germline V gives CDR1 SGHRS, CDR2 YFSETQ. The CDR3 is made up of 16 amino acids. The trim removed 0 bases at V and 0 bases at J, leaving 2 bases unmatched. The CDR3 DNA is TGCGCCAGCAGCTTGGCCCTAGCGGGAAGCACAGATACGCAGTATTTT. Amino acid sequence: CASSLALAGSTDTQYF.